This is a list of T cell receptor beta chains from one sample in a study of blood T cell repertoires in COVID-19. Sequencing was performed with immunoSEQ multiplex PCR; in TCRdb, only in-frame clones are kept and a portion is missing. The sample consists of 400,000 to 500,000 clones, 70% to 90% of them appearing once. The material sequenced was PBMCs or T cells enriched from blood (not recorded which). The receptor source for this set is a woman in her thirties or forties who had recovered from COVID-19. Each CDR3 is given with its conserved first and last residue. Each record gives: V gene, J gene, D gene, clone size, CDR3 protein, CDR3 DNA. The D gene is left open where the match is weak. Size is omitted from some rows. Given values are once, few, many or a class for expanded clones.

V: TRBV9
J: TRBJ1-2
D: TRBD1
size: -
CDR3: CASSPRTGVIYGYTF
DNA: TGTGCCAGCAGCCCCCGGACAGGGGTGATCTATGGCTACACCTTC

V: TRBV6-2/TRBV6-3
J: TRBJ2-3
D: TRBD1
size: -
CDR3: CASSSRQGRQYF
DNA: TGTGCCAGCAGCTCCCGACAGGGCAGGCAGTATTTT

V: TRBV10-2
J: TRBJ2-5
D: TRBD2
size: -
CDR3: CASSGGTSGYQETQYF
DNA: TGCGCCAGCAGTGGAGGGACTAGCGGGTACCAAGAGACCCAGTACTTC

V: TRBV21-1
J: TRBJ1-4
D: -
size: -
CDR3: CASNEGAHSTNEKLFF
DNA: TGTGCCAGCAACGAGGGAGCCCACTCAACTAATGAAAAACTGTTTTTT

V: TRBV14
J: TRBJ2-7
D: -
size: -
CDR3: CASSPFGESYEQYF
DNA: TGTGCCAGCAGCCCCTTCGGGGAGTCCTACGAGCAGTACTTC

V: TRBV11-3
J: TRBJ1-2
D: -
size: -
CDR3: CASSSLGTRRYTF
DNA: TGTGCCAGCAGCTCACTCGGGACTCGACGCTACACCTTC

V: TRBV3-1/TRBV3-2
J: TRBJ2-2
D: TRBD2
size: -
CDR3: CASSQSGLAGYTGELFF
DNA: TGTGCCAGCAGCCAATCTGGACTAGCGGGGTACACCGGGGAGCTGTTTTTT

V: TRBV3-1/TRBV3-2
J: TRBJ2-1
D: TRBD2
size: -
CDR3: CASSHEASGREQFF
DNA: TGTGCCAGCAGCCATGAGGCTAGCGGGAGAGAGCAGTTCTTC

V: TRBV27
J: TRBJ2-1
D: TRBD2
size: -
CDR3: CASSLGLAGGEQFF
DNA: TGTGCCAGCAGTTTAGGGCTAGCGGGAGGTGAGCAGTTCTTC

V: TRBV3-1/TRBV3-2
J: TRBJ1-1
D: TRBD1
size: -
CDR3: CASSHRRDRGQAEAFF
DNA: TGTGCCAGCAGCCACCGCCGGGACAGGGGGCAGGCTGAAGCTTTCTTT

V: TRBV7-2
J: TRBJ2-3
D: TRBD1
size: -
CDR3: CASSLDRASTDTQYF
DNA: TGTGCCAGCAGCCTGGACAGGGCAAGCACAGATACGCAGTATTTT

V: TRBV11-2
J: TRBJ2-5
D: TRBD1
size: -
CDR3: CASRRTGGWETQYF
DNA: TGTGCCAGCAGGCGTACAGGGGGCTGGGAGACCCAGTACTTC

V: TRBV7-8
J: TRBJ1-1
D: -
size: -
CDR3: CASSTRQDTEAFF
DNA: TGTGCCAGCAGCACCCGACAGGACACTGAAGCTTTCTTT

V: TRBV9
J: TRBJ2-1
D: TRBD2
size: -
CDR3: CASSGSVAGGKLLHEQFF
DNA: TGTGCCAGCAGCGGATCAGTAGCGGGAGGGAAACTGCTGCACGAGCAGTTCTTC

V: TRBV9
J: TRBJ1-4
D: -
size: -
CDR3: CASSVEGPGLGEKLFF
DNA: TGTGCCAGCAGCGTAGAAGGTCCAGGGTTAGGCGAAAAACTGTTTTTT

V: TRBV27
J: TRBJ2-1
D: TRBD2
size: -
CDR3: CASRLAGESNEQFF
DNA: TGTGCCAGCAGACTAGCGGGAGAGTCGAATGAGCAGTTCTTC

V: TRBV12-3/TRBV12-4
J: TRBJ2-5
D: TRBD1
size: -
CDR3: CASSPTGRKTQYF
DNA: TGTGCCAGCAGTCCGACAGGGCGAAAGACCCAGTACTTC

V: TRBV4-1
J: TRBJ2-1
D: TRBD1
size: -
CDR3: CASSQVIRDRWLNEQFF
DNA: TGCGCCAGCAGCCAAGTCATACGGGACAGGTGGTTGAATGAGCAGTTCTTC

V: TRBV7-8
J: TRBJ1-2
D: TRBD1
size: -
CDR3: CASSTDRVAGYTF
DNA: TGTGCCAGCAGCACGGACAGGGTGGCCGGCTACACCTTC

V: TRBV5-4
J: TRBJ2-5
D: -
size: -
CDR3: CASSSQETQYF
DNA: TGTGCCAGCAGTTCTCAAGAGACCCAGTACTTC

V: TRBV4-3
J: TRBJ1-2
D: -
size: -
CDR3: CASSQDSPGAQNYGYTF
DNA: TGCGCCAGCAGCCAAGATTCCCCAGGGGCGCAGAACTATGGCTACACCTTC

V: TRBV19
J: TRBJ1-2
D: -
size: -
CDR3: CASIPDSLDYGYTF
DNA: TGTGCCAGTATCCCTGACAGTCTGGACTATGGCTACACCTTC

V: TRBV11-3
J: TRBJ2-7
D: -
size: few
CDR3: CASSPSSYEQYF
DNA: TGTGCCAGCAGCCCCAGCTCCTACGAGCAGTACTTC

V: TRBV9
J: TRBJ1-1
D: -
size: -
CDR3: CASSVEGHRNTEAFF
DNA: TGTGCCAGCAGCGTAGAAGGCCACAGAAACACTGAAGCTTTCTTT

V: TRBV11-3
J: TRBJ2-7
D: TRBD1
size: -
CDR3: CASSLDSQGASYEQYF
DNA: TGTGCCAGCAGCTTAGATAGCCAGGGGGCCTCCTACGAGCAGTACTTC

V: TRBV6-5
J: TRBJ1-1
D: TRBD1
size: -
CDR3: CASSPDSGGDAEAFF
DNA: TGTGCCAGCAGTCCAGACTCAGGGGGCGACGCTGAAGCTTTCTTT

V: TRBV7-2
J: TRBJ1-6
D: -
size: -
CDR3: CASSGNRASSSPLHF
DNA: TGTGCCAGCAGCGGGAACAGGGCCTCGAGTTCACCCCTCCACTTT

V: TRBV15
J: TRBJ1-5
D: -
size: -
CDR3: CATSRDPYNQPQHF
DNA: TGTGCCACCAGCAGAGATCCCTATAATCAGCCCCAGCATTTT

V: TRBV3-1/TRBV3-2
J: TRBJ1-1
D: -
size: -
CDR3: CASSLSQGGEAFF
DNA: TGTGCCAGCAGCCTCTCCCAGGGAGGTGAAGCTTTCTTT

V: TRBV5-6
J: TRBJ2-7
D: -
size: few
CDR3: CASSLHGIGMDEQYF
DNA: TGTGCCAGCAGCTTGCACGGAATCGGGATGGACGAGCAGTACTTC

V: TRBV18
J: TRBJ2-7
D: TRBD1
size: -
CDR3: CASSAGDRGSYEQYF
DNA: TGTGCCAGCTCAGCCGGAGACAGGGGTTCCTACGAGCAGTACTTC

V: TRBV28
J: TRBJ2-5
D: -
size: -
CDR3: CASQGGRELDQETQYF
DNA: TGTGCCAGCCAAGGGGGGCGGGAGCTGGATCAAGAGACCCAGTACTTC

V: TRBV5-1
J: TRBJ1-2
D: -
size: -
CDR3: CASSSNRDGYTF
DNA: TGCGCCAGCAGCTCAAACAGGGATGGCTACACCTTC

V: TRBV5-6
J: TRBJ2-5
D: -
size: few
CDR3: CASSFPSWKETQYF
DNA: TGTGCCAGCAGCTTCCCTAGCTGGAAAGAGACCCAGTACTTC

V: TRBV7-2
J: TRBJ1-2
D: -
size: -
CDR3: CASSTVGGQGYGYTF
DNA: TGTGCCAGCAGTACCGTGGGGGGGCAGGGCTATGGCTACACCTTC

V: TRBV2
J: TRBJ2-1
D: -
size: -
CDR3: CASQLEALRHEQFF
DNA: TGTGCCAGCCAATTGGAGGCTCTCAGGCATGAGCAGTTCTTC

V: TRBV6-5
J: TRBJ2-7
D: -
size: once
CDR3: CASSYSTGGQPYEQYF
DNA: TGTGCCAGCAGTTACTCGACTGGCGGGCAGCCCTACGAGCAGTACTTC

V: TRBV9
J: TRBJ2-7
D: TRBD2
size: -
CDR3: CASSVAGTSYEQYF
DNA: TGTGCCAGCAGCGTAGCCGGGACTAGCTACGAGCAGTACTTC

V: TRBV7-9
J: TRBJ1-4
D: -
size: -
CDR3: CASSLRATNEKLFF
DNA: TGTGCCAGCAGCTTACGGGCAACTAATGAAAAACTGTTTTTT

V: TRBV5-1
J: TRBJ1-2
D: TRBD1
size: -
CDR3: CASSESVGTGYGYTF
DNA: TGCGCCAGCAGCGAGTCAGTAGGGACAGGCTATGGCTACACCTTC